This is a list of T cell receptor beta chains from one sample in a study of T cell repertoires in cytomegalovirus infection. From the reads, TCRdb called clonotypes with MiXCR, one entry per CDR3 protein. The table lists 350,000 to 500,000 distinct CDR3 sequences, about a third of them singletons. Material for sequencing was PBMCs. Source of these receptors: a human donor in good health (CMV status not recorded). Some clones in this sample may be carry-over from other donors' samples. The CDR3 runs from the conserved cysteine through the conserved F or W. D genes are given only for firm matches. Some rows mark clone size as missing; the rest say once, few, many or name a class of expanded clone.

>.|TRBJ1-3|TRBV7-8|.
TGTGCCAGCAGCTTAGTACAGGGACCCATTTCGACCATATATTTT
CASSLVQGPISTIYF
>.|TRBJ1-5|TRBV12-3/TRBV12-4|.
TGTGCCAGCAGTTCGGGACGGTTCCTTAACAATCAGCCCCAGCATTTT
CASSSGRFLNNQPQHF
>.|TRBJ2-7|TRBV5-6|.
TGTGCCAGCAGCTTGGCCGCAGGGCCCTACGAGCAGTACTTC
CASSLAAGPYEQYF
>few|TRBJ1-1|TRBV5-6|TRBD1
TGTGCCAGCAGCCTTGAACGGACAGGGCGGGACACTGAAGCTTTCTTT
CASSLERTGRDTEAFF
>many|TRBJ1-6|TRBV7-6|TRBD1
TGTGCCAGCAGCCGAAGGGACAGGGGGAGTAATTCACCCCTCCACTTT
CASSRRDRGSNSPLHF
>many|TRBJ2-5|TRBV7-9|.
TGTGCCAGCAGCTTATTCGAGACCCAGTACTTC
CASSLFETQYF
>.|TRBJ2-7|TRBV28|.
TGTGCCAGCAGGGGGGGGGGCGGATCCTACGAGCAGTACTTC
CASRGGGGSYEQYF
>.|TRBJ2-5|TRBV2|.
TGTGCCAGCAGTGCTGGACAGCAAGAGACCCAGTACTTC
CASSAGQQETQYF
>.|TRBJ1-2|TRBV12-3/TRBV12-4|.
TGTGCCAGCACCGGTAGGGCAGGGAGCTCCACTAACGGCTACACCTTC
CASTGRAGSSTNGYTF
>.|TRBJ1-1|TRBV12-3/TRBV12-4|.
TGTGCCAGCAGTTCCGGACGAACTTCTGAAGCTTTCTTT
CASSSGRTSEAFF
>many|TRBJ1-3|TRBV11-2|.
TGTGCCAGCAGCTTAGCCAGGGGCTCGGGAAACACCATATATTTT
CASSLARGSGNTIYF
>few|TRBJ2-2|TRBV20-1|.
TGCAGTGCTAGAGGTGGGGGCGGAAAAATAACCCTGAACACCGGGGAGCTGTTTTTT
CSARGGGGKITLNTGELFF
>few|TRBJ1-2|TRBV23-1|.
TGCGCCAGCAGTCAATGGTCGCCAGAATATGGCTACACCTTC
CASSQWSPEYGYTF
>many|TRBJ1-1|TRBV7-6|.
TGTGCCAGCAGCTTAGAGGTTGGGGGGATCACTGAAGCTTTCTTT
CASSLEVGGITEAFF
>few|TRBJ1-1|TRBV5-1|.
TGCGCCAGCAGCCAAGGGACACCTCGTCCCTTGAACACTGAAGCTTTCTTT
CASSQGTPRPLNTEAFF
>.|TRBJ1-1|TRBV18|.
TGTGCCAGCTCACCACCAGGGCGGACTGAAGCTTTCTTT
CASSPPGRTEAFF
>many|TRBJ1-2|TRBV20-1|.
TGCAGTGCTATCGGGACTGATAACTATGGCTACACCTTC
CSAIGTDNYGYTF
>few|TRBJ2-3|TRBV2|TRBD2
TGTGCCAGCAGTAGGGGACTAGGGGGGACAGATACGCAGTATTTT
CASSRGLGGTDTQYF
>few|TRBJ2-7|TRBV12-3/TRBV12-4|.
TGTGCCAGCAGCCAGGGATCAGGTTCTTACGAGCAGTACTTC
CASSQGSGSYEQYF
>.|TRBJ2-7|TRBV25-1|.
TGTGCCAGCAGACGTTCGTCGGACGGTGGTCAGCAGTACTTC
CASRRSSDGGQQYF
>few|TRBJ1-1|TRBV5-1|.
TGCGCCAGCGCCGTGACCCTAGGGACCACTGAAGCTTTCTTT
CASAVTLGTTEAFF
>.|TRBJ2-7|TRBV6-1|.
TGTGCCAGCAGTGAAGCGGTGAGGCAGGGGTACTACGAGCAGTACTTC
CASSEAVRQGYYEQYF
>.|TRBJ2-3|TRBV10-2|TRBD2
TGCGCCAGCAGCCACAAAGCGGGGGGCACAGATACGCAGTATTTT
CASSHKAGGTDTQYF
>.|TRBJ2-1|TRBV11-2|.
TGTGCCAGCAGCTTAGGTAGCGATGCCAATGAGCAGTTCTTC
CASSLGSDANEQFF
>many|TRBJ1-3|TRBV7-2|TRBD1
TGTGCCAGCAGCACCCGGACAGGGGGCTCCTTAAGCAACACCATATATTTT
CASSTRTGGSLSNTIYF
>many|TRBJ1-5|TRBV7-2|.
TGTGCCAGCAGCCAGGGACAAACGGCTCAGCCCCAGCATTTT
CASSQGQTAQPQHF
>few|TRBJ2-2|TRBV7-3|.
TGTGCCAGCAGCTTAACGGGCAGGGTGAACACCGGGGAGCTGTTTTTT
CASSLTGRVNTGELFF
>.|TRBJ1-1|TRBV6-5|TRBD1
TGTGCCAGCAGTCGAACAGGGGCCCGTGAAGCTTTCTTT
CASSRTGAREAFF
>.|TRBJ2-1|TRBV12-3/TRBV12-4|.
TGTGCCAGCAGTTTCGGGGGGCCCCCACACAATGAGCAGTTCTTC
CASSFGGPPHNEQFF
>few|TRBJ1-1|TRBV18|.
TGTGCCAGCTCCCCTAAACAGGGTAGTGCTTTCTTT
CASSPKQGSAFF
>many|TRBJ2-3|TRBV4-1|.
TGCGCCAGCAGCCAGGGTAGTGGGACAGATACGCAGTATTTT
CASSQGSGTDTQYF
>few|TRBJ2-7|TRBV11-2|.
TGTGTCAGCAGCAACCCACGGGGGACCTACGAGCAGTACTTC
CVSSNPRGTYEQYF
>few|TRBJ2-7|TRBV10-1|.
TGCGCCAGCAGTGAGTCGGGAGGCTCCTACGAGCAGTACTTC
CASSESGGSYEQYF
>many|TRBJ1-2|TRBV7-8|TRBD1
TGTGCCAGCAGCTTAGCGGTTACGGGCGACAGGGTTTTCTATGGCTACACCTTC
CASSLAVTGDRVFYGYTF
>.|TRBJ2-3|TRBV10-3|TRBD2
TGTGCCATCAGTGTGGGGACTAGCGGACCTCTTGATACGCAGTATTTT
CAISVGTSGPLDTQYF
>.|TRBJ2-1|TRBV13|.
TGTGCCAGCAGCTTACCCGGGACCGGCTCCTACAATGAGCAGTTCTTC
CASSLPGTGSYNEQFF
>few|TRBJ2-1|TRBV4-2|.
TGTGCCAGCAGCCAAGGCTACAGGGAGAGTTCCTACAATGAGCAGTTCTTC
CASSQGYRESSYNEQFF
>.|TRBJ2-7|TRBV19|.
TGTGCCAGTAGTTTACAGAGCTCCTACGAGCAGTACTTC
CASSLQSSYEQYF
>.|TRBJ2-1|TRBV12-5|.
TGTGCTAGTGGTTCAGCCGTTTCTGAGCAGTTCTTC
CASGSAVSEQFF
>many|TRBJ2-7|TRBV7-2|TRBD1
TGTGCCAGCAGCTCCCCCGCAGGGGGCCATTACGAGCAGTACTTC
CASSSPAGGHYEQYF
>.|TRBJ1-1|TRBV4-1|.
TGCGCCAGCAGCCAAGAAGCCCGAGAGAACACTGAAGCTTTCTTT
CASSQEARENTEAFF
>few|TRBJ1-1|TRBV7-9|.
TGTGCCAGCAGGGGTTCGTTCAGGGGAGACACTGAAGCTTTCTTT
CASRGSFRGDTEAFF
>few|TRBJ2-1|TRBV4-1|TRBD1
TGCGCCAGCAGCCAAGACCGGGACAGGACATACAATGAGCAGTTCTTC
CASSQDRDRTYNEQFF
>once|TRBJ2-7|TRBV7-6|TRBD2
TGTGCCAGCAGCTTAGGCGGCGGGGGGGTTTTTGAGCAGTCCTTC
CASSLGGGGVFEQSF
>.|TRBJ1-4|TRBV12-3/TRBV12-4|.
TGTGCCAGCCGATTACGGACAACTAATGAAAAACTGTTTTTT
CASRLRTTNEKLFF
>once|TRBJ1-4|TRBV20-1|.
TGCAGTGCTAGTAGGGTGGGCTCGAGTAAAAAACTGTTTTTT
CSASRVGSSKKLFF
>.|TRBJ2-1|TRBV5-1|.
TGCGCCAGCAGCTTTGGGGCCGGGGGGCGGATAAACAATGAGCAGTTCTTC
CASSFGAGGRINNEQFF
>many|TRBJ1-2|TRBV7-8|.
TGTGCCAGCAGCTTAAATCACCTCGCTAACTATGGCTACACCTTC
CASSLNHLANYGYTF
>.|TRBJ1-6|TRBV7-9|.
TGTGCCAGCAGGGATGACAGAGATTCACCCCTCCACTTT
CASRDDRDSPLHF
>many|TRBJ2-1|TRBV7-2|.
TGTGCCAGCAGTCAGAGGGGGGCAGCCGTCAATGAGCAGTTCTTC
CASSQRGAAVNEQFF
>many|TRBJ1-2|TRBV2|TRBD1
TGTGCCAGCAGTGATGGACAGGGTCGCCCTAAAATCTTC
CASSDGQGRPKIF
>.|TRBJ2-3|TRBV5-6|.
TGTGCCAGCAGCGGGGGGGACATCCACATCTATACGCAGTATTTT
CASSGGDIHIYTQYF
>once|TRBJ2-7|TRBV28|TRBD1
TGTGCCAGCAGGCTTAGACAGGGGGCTCACGAGCAGTACTTC
CASRLRQGAHEQYF
>many|TRBJ2-5|TRBV7-6|TRBD2
TGTGCCAGCAGCTCACTAGCGGGGGGGCTCGGAGAGACCCAGTACTTC
CASSSLAGGLGETQYF
>.|TRBJ1-2|TRBV4-3|.
TGCGCCAGCAGCCAAACCGGACGGAACTATGGCTACACCTTC
CASSQTGRNYGYTF
>few|TRBJ2-3|TRBV19|.
TGTGCCAGTAGCCCCCAGGTGGTGGATACGCAGTATTTT
CASSPQVVDTQYF
>.|TRBJ2-5|TRBV7-2|TRBD2
TGTGCCAGCAGCTTACGGGGGGAATTTATGGTAGAGACCAAGTCCTTC
CASSLRGEFMVETKSF
>.|TRBJ2-7|TRBV7-9|.
TGTGCCAGCAGCAAAGACCCCTCCCCCTACGAGCAGTACTTC
CASSKDPSPYEQYF
>few|TRBJ1-1|TRBV28|.
TGTGCCAGCAGTTCGTCGGGACTGAACACTGAAGCTTTCTTT
CASSSSGLNTEAFF
>many|TRBJ1-6|TRBV7-9|.
TGTGCCAGCAGCCAACCCCCCGGGGGCAGGGATTCACCCCTCCACTTT
CASSQPPGGRDSPLHF